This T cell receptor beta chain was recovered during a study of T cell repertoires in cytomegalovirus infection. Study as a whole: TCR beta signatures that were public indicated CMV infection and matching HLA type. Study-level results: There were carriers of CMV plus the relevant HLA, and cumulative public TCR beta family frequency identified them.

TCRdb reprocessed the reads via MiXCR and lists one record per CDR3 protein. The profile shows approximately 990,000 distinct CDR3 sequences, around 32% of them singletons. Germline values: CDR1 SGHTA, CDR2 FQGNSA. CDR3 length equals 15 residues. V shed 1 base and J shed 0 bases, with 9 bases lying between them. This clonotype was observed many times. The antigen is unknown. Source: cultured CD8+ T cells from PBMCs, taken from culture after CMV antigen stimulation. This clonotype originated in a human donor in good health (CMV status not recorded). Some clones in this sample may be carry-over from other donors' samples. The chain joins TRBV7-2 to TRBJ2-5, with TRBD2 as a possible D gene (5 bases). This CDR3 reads CASSLGYGNQETQYF. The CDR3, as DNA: TGTGCCAGCAGCTTAGGTTACGGGAACCAAGAGACCCAGTACTTC.